The TCR beta chain under discussion was sequenced for a study of Graves' ophthalmopathy and Graves' hyperthyroidism. Pregnant or lactating patients and those with other autoimmune diseases or uncontrolled infections were excluded. The CDR3 consists of 14 residues. V dropped 0 bases and J dropped 0 bases, with 5 bases sitting between them. The V gene's germline CDR1 is LNHNV and CDR2 YYDKDF (reference sequence). This clonotype occurred many times. The study amplified TCR beta CDR3 regions using RNA transcripts. In the first round, RT-PCR was carried out with HTBI primers, and a multiplex PCR formed the second round. TCRdb ran MiXCR on the multiplex PCR reads and lists one entry per CDR3 protein. The sample lists hundreds of thousands of distinct CDR3 sequences, 22% occurring once.

The sample comprised peripheral blood. This chain connects TRBV15 to TRBJ1-1; D remains ambiguous. This receptor was taken from a woman under 30 with stable Graves' hyperthyroidism. Some clones in this sample may be carry-over from other donors' samples. CDR3 coding DNA: TGTGCCACCAGCAGAGATACAGTGAACACTGAAGCTTTCTTT. Translating it yields CATSRDTVNTEAFF.